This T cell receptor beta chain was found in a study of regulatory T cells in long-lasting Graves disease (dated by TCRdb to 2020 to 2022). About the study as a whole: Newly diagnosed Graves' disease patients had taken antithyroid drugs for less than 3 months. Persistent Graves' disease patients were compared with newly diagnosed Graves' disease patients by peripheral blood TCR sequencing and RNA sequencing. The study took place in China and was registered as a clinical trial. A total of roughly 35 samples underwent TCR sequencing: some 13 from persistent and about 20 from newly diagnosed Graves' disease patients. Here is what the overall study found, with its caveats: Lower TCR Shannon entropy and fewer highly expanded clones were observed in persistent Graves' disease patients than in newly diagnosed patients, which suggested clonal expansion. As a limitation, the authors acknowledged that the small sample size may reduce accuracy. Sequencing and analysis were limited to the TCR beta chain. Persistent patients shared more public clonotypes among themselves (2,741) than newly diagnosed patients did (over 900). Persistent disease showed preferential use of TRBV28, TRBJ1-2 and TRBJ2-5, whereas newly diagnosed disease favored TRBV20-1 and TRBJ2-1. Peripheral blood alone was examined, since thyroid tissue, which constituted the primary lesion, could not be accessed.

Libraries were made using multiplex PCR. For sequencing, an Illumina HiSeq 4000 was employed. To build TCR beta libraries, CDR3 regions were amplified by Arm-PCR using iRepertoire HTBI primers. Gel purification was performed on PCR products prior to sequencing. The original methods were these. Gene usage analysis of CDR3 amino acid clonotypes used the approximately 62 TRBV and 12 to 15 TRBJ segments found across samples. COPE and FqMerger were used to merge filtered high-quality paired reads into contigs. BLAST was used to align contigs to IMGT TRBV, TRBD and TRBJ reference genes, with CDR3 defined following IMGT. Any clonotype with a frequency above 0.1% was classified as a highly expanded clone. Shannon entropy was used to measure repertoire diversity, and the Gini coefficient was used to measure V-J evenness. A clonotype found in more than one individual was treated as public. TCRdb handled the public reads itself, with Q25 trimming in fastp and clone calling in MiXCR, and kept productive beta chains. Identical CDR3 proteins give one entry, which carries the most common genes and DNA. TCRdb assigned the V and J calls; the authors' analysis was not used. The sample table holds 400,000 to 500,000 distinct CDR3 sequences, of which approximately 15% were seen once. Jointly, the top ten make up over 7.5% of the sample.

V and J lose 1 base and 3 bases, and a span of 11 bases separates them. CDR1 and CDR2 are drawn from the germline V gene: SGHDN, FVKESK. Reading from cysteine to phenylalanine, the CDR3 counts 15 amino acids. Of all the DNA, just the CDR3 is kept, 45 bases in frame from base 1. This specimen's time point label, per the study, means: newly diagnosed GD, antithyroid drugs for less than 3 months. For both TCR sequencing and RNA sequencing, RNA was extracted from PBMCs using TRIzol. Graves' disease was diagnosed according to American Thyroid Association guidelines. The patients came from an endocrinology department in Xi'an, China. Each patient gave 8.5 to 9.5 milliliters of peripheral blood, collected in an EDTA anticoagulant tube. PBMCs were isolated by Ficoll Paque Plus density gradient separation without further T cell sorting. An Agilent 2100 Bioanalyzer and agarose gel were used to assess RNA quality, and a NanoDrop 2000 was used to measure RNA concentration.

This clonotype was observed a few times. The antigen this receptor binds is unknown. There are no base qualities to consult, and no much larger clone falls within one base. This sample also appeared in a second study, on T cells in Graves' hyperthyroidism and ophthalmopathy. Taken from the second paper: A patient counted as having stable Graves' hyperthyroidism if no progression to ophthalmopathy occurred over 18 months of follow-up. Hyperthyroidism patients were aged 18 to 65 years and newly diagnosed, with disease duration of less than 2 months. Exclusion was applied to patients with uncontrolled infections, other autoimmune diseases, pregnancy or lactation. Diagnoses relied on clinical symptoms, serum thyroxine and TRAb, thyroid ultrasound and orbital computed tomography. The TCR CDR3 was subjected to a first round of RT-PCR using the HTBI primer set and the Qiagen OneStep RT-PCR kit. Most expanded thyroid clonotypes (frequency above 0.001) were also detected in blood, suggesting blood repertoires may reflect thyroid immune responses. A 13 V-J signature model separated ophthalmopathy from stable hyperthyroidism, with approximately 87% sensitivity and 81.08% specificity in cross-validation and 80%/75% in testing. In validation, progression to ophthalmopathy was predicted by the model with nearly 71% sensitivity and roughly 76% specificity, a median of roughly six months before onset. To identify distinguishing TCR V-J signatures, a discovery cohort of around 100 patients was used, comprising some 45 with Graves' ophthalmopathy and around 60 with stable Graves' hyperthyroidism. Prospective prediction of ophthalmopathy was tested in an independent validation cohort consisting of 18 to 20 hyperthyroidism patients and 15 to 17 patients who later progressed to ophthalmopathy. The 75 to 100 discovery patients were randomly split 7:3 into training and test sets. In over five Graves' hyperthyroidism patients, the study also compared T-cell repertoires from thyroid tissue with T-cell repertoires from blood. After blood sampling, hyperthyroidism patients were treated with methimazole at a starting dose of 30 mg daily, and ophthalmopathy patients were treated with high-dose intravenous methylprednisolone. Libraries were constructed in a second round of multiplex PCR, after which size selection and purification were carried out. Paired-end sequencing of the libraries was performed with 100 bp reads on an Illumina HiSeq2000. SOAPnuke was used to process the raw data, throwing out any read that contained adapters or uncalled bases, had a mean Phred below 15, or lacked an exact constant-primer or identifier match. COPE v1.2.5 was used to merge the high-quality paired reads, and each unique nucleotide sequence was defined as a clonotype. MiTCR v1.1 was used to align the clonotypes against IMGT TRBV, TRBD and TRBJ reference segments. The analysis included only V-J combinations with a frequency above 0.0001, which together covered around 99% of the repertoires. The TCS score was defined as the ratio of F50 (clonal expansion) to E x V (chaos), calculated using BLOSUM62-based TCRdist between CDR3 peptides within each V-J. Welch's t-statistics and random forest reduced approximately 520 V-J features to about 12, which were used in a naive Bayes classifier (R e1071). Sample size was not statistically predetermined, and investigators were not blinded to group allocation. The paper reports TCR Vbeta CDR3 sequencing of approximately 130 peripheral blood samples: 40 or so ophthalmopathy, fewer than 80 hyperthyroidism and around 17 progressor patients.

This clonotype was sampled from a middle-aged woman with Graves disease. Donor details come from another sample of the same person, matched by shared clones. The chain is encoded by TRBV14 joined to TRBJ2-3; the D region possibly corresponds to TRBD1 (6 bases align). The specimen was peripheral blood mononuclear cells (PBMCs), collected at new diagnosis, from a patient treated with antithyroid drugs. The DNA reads TGTGCCAGCAGCCAAGTATTCAGGGGAACAGATACGCAGTATTTT. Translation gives CASSQVFRGTDTQYF.